This T cell receptor (beta chain) was obtained from a study of CD8 T cell repertoires and HIV-1 epitope variants. Study overall: Controls included no peptide, Ebola AY9 epitope, and a CMV, EBV, flu pool.

Overall study findings and caveats: Five clonotypes recognized Nef KF9, one HW9, none TAALDMSHF. Of some ten antigen-specific beta clonotypes, six appeared to cross-react with escape variants.

Notes on this clone: The antigen remains undetermined.

Data came from immunoSEQ multiplex PCR; TCRdb stores just in-frame clones and leaves some out. This table has tens of thousands of clones, approximately 70% appearing once. V gave up 3 bases and J gave up 3 bases, with 12 bases separating them. Looked up from germline, CDR1 is LNHDA and CDR2 is SQIVND (reference sequence). This CDR3 is built from 15 residues. What was sequenced was uncultured baseline CD8+ T cells from peripheral blood mononuclear cells (PBMCs). The V and J genes are TRBV19 and TRBJ1-5; D gene uncertain. The TCR originated in a male donor with HIV. DNA for the CDR3: TGTGCCAGTAGTATTATGGGTAATTACAATCAGCCCCAGCATTTT. Translation gives CASSIMGNYNQPQHF.